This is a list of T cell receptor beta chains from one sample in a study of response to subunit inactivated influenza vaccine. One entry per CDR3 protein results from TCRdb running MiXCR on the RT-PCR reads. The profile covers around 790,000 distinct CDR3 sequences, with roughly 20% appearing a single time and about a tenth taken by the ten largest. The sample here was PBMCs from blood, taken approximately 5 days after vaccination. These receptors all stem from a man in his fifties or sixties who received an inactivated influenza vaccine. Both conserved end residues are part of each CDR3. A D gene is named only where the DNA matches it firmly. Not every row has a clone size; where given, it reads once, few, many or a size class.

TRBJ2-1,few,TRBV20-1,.,TGCAGTGCCGAGGCGGGAAACTACAATGAGCAGTTCTTC,CSAEAGNYNEQFF
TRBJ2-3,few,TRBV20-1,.,TGCAGTGCTAAGTCCTTAGCGGCAAGCACAGATACGCAGTATTTT,CSAKSLAASTDTQYF
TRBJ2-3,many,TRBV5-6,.,TGTGCCAGCAGCTCGACTAATACAGATACGCAGTATTTT,CASSSTNTDTQYF
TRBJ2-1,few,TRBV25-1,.,TGTGCCACCCAGGGTGGCGGGACCTACAATGAGCAGTTCTTC,CATQGGGTYNEQFF
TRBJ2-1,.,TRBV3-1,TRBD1,TGTGCCAGCAGCCAGGGACAGGTAGGAAATGAGCAGTTCTTC,CASSQGQVGNEQFF
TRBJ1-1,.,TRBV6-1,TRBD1,TGTGCCTCCAGGACAGGGTCGGAGAACACTGAAGCTTTCTTT,CASRTGSENTEAFF
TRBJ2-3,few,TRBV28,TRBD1,TGTGCCAGTTTACAGGGGGCTCCAGATACGCAGTATTTT,CASLQGAPDTQYF
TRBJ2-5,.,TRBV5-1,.,TGCGCCAGCAGCTTGTTGTCTAGAGGGCTAGAGACCCAGTACTTC,CASSLLSRGLETQYF
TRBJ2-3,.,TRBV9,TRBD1,TGTGCCAGCAGCGGAGGGGCAGGGGGCGCTGGCACAGATACGCAGTATTTT,CASSGGAGGAGTDTQYF
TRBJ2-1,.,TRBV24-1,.,TGTGCCACCAGTGTGGGCAGGGGTCTTTACAATGAGCAGTTCTTC,CATSVGRGLYNEQFF
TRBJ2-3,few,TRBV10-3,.,TGTGCCATTAGCGGCACAGATACGCAGTATTTT,CAISGTDTQYF
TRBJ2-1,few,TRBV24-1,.,TGTGCCACCAGTGATTTCCCAGGGGCCTCCTACAATGAGCAGTTCTTC,CATSDFPGASYNEQFF
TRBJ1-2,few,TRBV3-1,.,TGTGCCAGCAGCCAATACGCCGGGTTATATGGCTACACCTTC,CASSQYAGLYGYTF
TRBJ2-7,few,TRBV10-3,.,TGTGCCATCAGTGAGTTTGCTTCTAGGGAGCAGTACTTC,CAISEFASREQYF
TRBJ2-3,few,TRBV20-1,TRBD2,TGCAGTGCTTCGACTAGCGGGAGATCGGCAGATACGCAGTATTTT,CSASTSGRSADTQYF
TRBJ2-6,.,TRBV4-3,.,TGCGCCAGCAGCCAAGGGGGAGTGGTCTCTGGGGCCAACGTCCTGACTTTC,CASSQGGVVSGANVLTF
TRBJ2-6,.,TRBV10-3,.,TGTGCCATCAGTGAGTCGGCCAGGGGCGTTCAATCTGGGGCCAACGTCCTGACTTTC,CAISESARGVQSGANVLTF
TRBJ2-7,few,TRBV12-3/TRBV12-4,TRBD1,TGTGCCAGCAGCACGGGACAGGGGGCTTTGGGCTACTACGAGCAGTACTTC,CASSTGQGALGYYEQYF
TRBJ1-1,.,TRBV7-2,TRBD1,TGTGCCAGCAGCGCCTACAGGGGGCCAGCTTTCTTT,CASSAYRGPAFF
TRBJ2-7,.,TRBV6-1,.,TGTGCCACCGGGGTCTTGTACGCCTCCTACGAGCAGTACTTC,CATGVLYASYEQYF
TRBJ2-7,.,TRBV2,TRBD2,TGTGCCAGCAGTTCCGAGCGGGGGGCCTACGAGCAGTACTTC,CASSSERGAYEQYF
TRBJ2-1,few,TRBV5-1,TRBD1,TGCGCCAGCAGCTTGGGGGACAGAGCCTCCTACAATGAGCAGTTCTTC,CASSLGDRASYNEQFF
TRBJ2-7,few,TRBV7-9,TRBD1,TGTGCCAGCAGCCCGGGGACAGCGTACTACGAGCAGTACTTC,CASSPGTAYYEQYF
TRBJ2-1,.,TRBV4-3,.,TGCGCCAGCAGCCAAGTATATACGGGAGAGTACAATGAGCAGTTCTTC,CASSQVYTGEYNEQFF
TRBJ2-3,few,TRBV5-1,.,TGCGCCAGCAGCTTGGACCCACCAGATACGCAGTATTTT,CASSLDPPDTQYF
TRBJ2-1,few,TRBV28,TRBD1,TGTGCCAGCAGCACCGGGACAGGGACGGAGCAGTTCTTC,CASSTGTGTEQFF
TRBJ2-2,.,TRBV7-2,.,TGTGCCAGCAGCTTAGTAAGAGTAACCGGGGAGCTGTTTTTT,CASSLVRVTGELFF
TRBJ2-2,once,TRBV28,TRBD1,TGTGCCAGCAAAATGGACAGGGTGGGACCCGGGGAGCTGTTTTTT,CASKMDRVGPGELFF
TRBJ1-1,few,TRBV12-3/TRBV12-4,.,TGTGCCATCCCAGCGGGGGTCACTGAAGCTTTCTTT,CAIPAGVTEAFF
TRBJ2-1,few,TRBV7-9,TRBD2,TGTGCCAGCAACCTGCTAGCGGGGTCCAATGAGCAGTTCTTC,CASNLLAGSNEQFF
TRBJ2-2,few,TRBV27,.,TGTGCCAGCAGTATTGACACGGTGAACACCGGGGAGCTGTTTTTT,CASSIDTVNTGELFF
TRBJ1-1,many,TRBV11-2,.,TGTGCCAGCAGCGCCGTCGCGTGGGGGACTGAAGCTTTCTTT,CASSAVAWGTEAFF
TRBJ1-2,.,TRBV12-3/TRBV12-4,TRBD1,TGTGCCAGCAGTCCACGGACAGGGAGGTACTTC,CASSPRTGRYF
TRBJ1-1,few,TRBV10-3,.,TGTGCCATCACATACAGGACGGGGCGGACTGAAGCTTTCTTT,CAITYRTGRTEAFF
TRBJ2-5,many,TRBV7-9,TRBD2,TGTGCCAGCAGGACTAGCGCCCAAGAGACCCAGTACTTC,CASRTSAQETQYF
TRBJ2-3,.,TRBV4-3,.,TGCGCCAGCAGCCAAGATCATGGTACGCAGTATTTT,CASSQDHGTQYF
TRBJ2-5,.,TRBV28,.,TGTGCCAGCAGTTCCCCCGGGACCACTGAGACCCAGTACTTC,CASSSPGTTETQYF